The T cell receptor (beta chain) described here comes from a study of CD8+CD57+ T cells in acquired aplastic anemia. The overall study: The mean DNA yield obtained from sorted CD4+ and CD8+ cells came to 3 to 4 ug.

Study observations and caveats: About 29 shared CD8+ CDR3s appeared highly expressed within patients' immunodominant clones. Between the patient and control groups, CD8+ Simpson's diversity did not differ significantly.

V gave up 5 bases and J gave up 0 bases, with 20 bases separating them. CDR1 is SGHVS, CDR2 FNYEAQ, per germline. This CDR3 is 18 amino acids long. This clonotype was seen a handful of times. Its antigen is unidentified. Genomic DNA constituted the template upon which TCR beta VDJ and CDR3 profiling was performed. TCRdb itself ran the reads through MiXCR, one entry per CDR3 protein. The sample consists of hundreds of thousands of distinct CDR3 sequences, around 33% of them appearing once. Sequencing was done on patients that had shown CD8+CD57+ cell expansion by flow cytometry. Therapy had not been given to patients before blood sampling.

Input material: sorted CD4+, CD8+, or CD8+CD57+ T cells (not recorded which) from PBMCs. The source of this sequence is a human donor with aplastic anemia. This chain joins TRBV7-6 and TRBJ2-4; TRBD1 is a possible D gene (5 bases). For the CDR3, the DNA is TGTGCCAGCAGCCCAGGGATGCGAAGGGCTCAAGCCAAAAACATTCAGTACTTC. Translation gives CASSPGMRRAQAKNIQYF. Drawing the rest from reference TRBV7-6 and TRBJ2-4, the complete variable domain is GAGVSQSPRYKVTKRGQDVALRCDPISGHVSLYWYRQALGQGPEFLTYFNYEAQQDKSGLPNDRFSAERPEGSISTLTIQRTEQRDSAMYRCASSPGMRRAQAKNIQYFGAGTRLSVL.